This T cell receptor beta chain was identified during a study of blood T cell repertoires in COVID-19. Study background: Italy, Spain and the United States were the sources of the convalescent and acute COVID-19 samples. Nucleic acid was either cDNA or gDNA, and it came from T cells, B-cell-depleted T cells, or PBMCs.

As originally analysed: Nucleated cell counts were estimated from reference gene primer amplification. The data were produced by immunoSEQ multiplex PCR, yet TCRdb's version contains in-frame clones alone and is incomplete. Clonal size and the V and J genes are those of that table, whereas D and trimming came from the DNA. The sample carries 150,000 or so clones, 80% to 85% recorded once. The CDR3 has 14 residues. The germline CDR1 and CDR2 sequences are KGHDR and SFDVKD. V was cut by 4 bases and J by 0 bases, with 9 bases left in between. The chain is built from TRBV24-1 and TRBJ2-7, with D perhaps matching TRBD2 (6 bases). This receptor was obtained from a woman aged 60-75 years with acute or convalescent COVID-19. Sequencing used peripheral blood. The CDR3 region is CATSETGGSYEQYF. CDR3 coding DNA: TGTGCCACCAGTGAGACCGGGGGCTCCTACGAGCAGTACTTC.